Presented here are 26 T cell receptor beta chains from one specimen sequenced in a study of CD8 T cells in Susac syndrome. Random-hexamer reverse transcription was applied to 0.5 to 1 ug RNA. TCRdb reprocessed the immunoSEQ multiplex PCR reads via MiXCR and lists one record per CDR3 protein. The sample has 200,000 or so distinct CDR3 sequences; approximately 94% are singletons. Sequencing was done on a sample of CD4+ T cells from PBMCs. The receptors were gathered from a human donor with multiple sclerosis.

This clonotype was seen a single time. This chain joins TRBV18 and TRBJ1-2, with 7 bases matching TRBD1. The CDR3 is 16 residues long. V lost 0 bases, J lost 4 bases, and 8 bases stayed unmatched. CDR1 is KGHSH, CDR2 LQKENI, per germline. CDR3 protein: CASSPPRGTAVYGYTF. The CDR3 DNA reads TGTGCCAGCTCACCACCGAGAGGGACAGCCGTCTATGGCTACACCTTC. The complete variable domain, with remaining parts taken from reference TRBV18 and TRBJ1-2, reads NAGVMQNPRHLVRRRGQEARLRCSPMKGHSHVYWYRQLPEEGLKFMVYLQKENIIDESGMPKERFSAEFPKEGPSILRIQQVVRGDSAAYFCASSPPRGTAVYGYTFGSGTRLTVV.

DNA for the CDR3: TGTGCCAGCACCAGAACAGGGAATAGCAATCAGCCCCAGCATTTT. Its protein is CASTRTGNSNQPQHF. The rearrangement links TRBV6-2 or TRBV6-3 to TRBJ1-5, with D possibly being TRBD1 (6 bases). The CDR3 sequence is 15 residues long. The V end was cut by 7 bases, the J end by 0 bases, with 13 bases between. Germline V gene sequence: CDR1 MNHEY, CDR2 SVGEGT.

The chain has TRBV29-1 and TRBJ2-5, with 7 bases lining up with TRBD2. The germline V gene has CDR1 SQVTM and CDR2 ANQGSEA. The CDR3 totals 12 residues. The CDR3 bases are TGCGGGGGGGTAGTCGGGCAAGAGACCCAGTACTTC. It is translated as CGGVVGQETQYF.

The chain links TRBV15 to TRBJ2-7, with D perhaps TRBD1 or TRBD2 (5 bases each). Germline V gene sequence: CDR1 LNHNV, CDR2 YYDKDF (reference sequence). The CDR3 contains 12 residues. V shed 4 bases and J shed 9 bases, with 13 bases lying between them. CDR3 region: CATSTGAPGQYF. In DNA, the CDR3 is TGTGCCACCAGCACCGGGGCGCCCGGGCAGTACTTC. Full variable domain (rest looked up from reference TRBV15 and TRBJ2-7): DAMVIQNPRYQVTQFGKPVTLSCSQTLNHNVMYWYQQKSSQAPKLLFHYYDKDFNNEADTPDNFQSRRPNTSFCFLDIRSPGLGDTAMYLCATSTGAPGQYFGPGTRLTVT.

The chain joins TRBV20-1 to TRBJ1-2, with 11 positions matching TRBD1. The CDR3 is made up of 13 amino acids. Germline V gene data show CDR1 as DFQATT and CDR2 as SNEGSKA (reference sequence). Trimming removed 2 bases from V and 5 bases from J; junction bases left unmatched: 1. The CDR3 nucleotides read TGCAGTGCTAGAAGGGACAGGGGGTATGGCTACACCTTC. Translation: CSARRDRGYGYTF.

V and J are TRBV30 and TRBJ1-1; D is uncertain. V shed 1 base and J shed 4 bases, with 10 bases lying between them. CDR1 and CDR2 (germline): GTSNPN, SVGIG (reference sequence). The CDR3 loop spans 13 amino acids. In DNA form, the CDR3 reads TGTGCCTGGAGTGATTCCTGGGGCACTGAAGCTTTCTTT. Its translation: CAWSDSWGTEAFF.

CDR3 loop: CASSQLGQLPSEGYTF. CDR3 nucleotides: TGTGCCAGCAGCCAACTTGGACAGTTGCCGTCCGAAGGCTACACCTTC. This chain links TRBV3-1 with TRBJ1-2, with D possibly TRBD1 on 6 matching bases. Germline V gives CDR1 LGHDT, CDR2 YNNKEL (reference sequence). This CDR3 comprises 16 residues. Trimming cost V 2 bases and J 8 bases, with 21 bases left between them.

This chain connects TRBV6-5 to TRBJ1-4, with D unresolved. Germline V CDR1 and CDR2: MNHEY, SVGAGI. Trimming pared 2 bases from V and 10 bases from J, leaving 11 bases between. This CDR3 is built from 13 residues. CDR3 coding DNA: TGTGCCAGCAGTTACCTCCTTGTAGGAAAACTGTTTTTT. This encodes CASSYLLVGKLFF.

This sequence joins TRBV3-1 and TRBJ1-2; D is unclear. V lost 0 bases to trimming and J lost 8 bases, with 16 bases between them. This CDR3 spans 15 amino acids. CDR1 and CDR2 from the germline V gene are LGHDT and YNNKEL (reference sequence). The CDR3 DNA reads TGTGCCAGCAGCCAAGACCCCCGAGCATCGAGGGGCTACACCTTC. Encoded protein: CASSQDPRASRGYTF. The whole variable domain, remainder taken from reference TRBV3-1 and TRBJ1-2, is DTAVSQTPKYLVTQMGNDKSIKCEQNLGHDTMYWYKQDSKKFLKIMFSYNNKELIINETVPNRFSPKSPDKAHLNLHINSLELGDSAVYFCASSQDPRASRGYTFGSGTRLTVV.

The rearrangement uses TRBV15 and TRBJ2-7; 10 bases map to TRBD1. V shed 1 base and J 6 bases; nucleotides not matched to a gene: 9. The CDR3 extends over 16 amino acids. Germline CDR1 reads LNHNV; CDR2 reads YYDKDF (reference sequence). The CDR3 loop is CATSRATGTGEPEQYF. CDR3 bases: TGTGCCACCAGCAGAGCCACCGGGACAGGGGAACCCGAGCAGTACTTC.

The chain links TRBV7-2 to TRBJ1-4; 7 bases map to TRBD1. V lost 5 bases and J lost 4; bases outside the gene matches: 7. The CDR3 spans 15 residues. CDR1 and CDR2 (germline): SGHTA, FQGNSA. The CDR3 DNA sequence: TGTGCCAGCAGCCCTAAGACAGGGTTTAATGAAAAACTGTTTTTT. This codes for CASSPKTGFNEKLFF.

V gene TRBV6-2 or TRBV6-3 combines with J gene TRBJ2-5; no clear D gene. V gave up 6 bases and J gave up 8 bases, with 16 bases separating them. This CDR3 is 13 amino acids long. In germline, CDR1 is MNHEY, CDR2 SVGEGT. For the CDR3, the DNA is TGTGCCAGCAGCCTCGACGGTGCGAGCACCCAGTACTTC. As protein: CASSLDGASTQYF.

The CDR3 here is CASSYSYGIQYF. The CDR3 region has the DNA TGTGCCAGCAGTTACTCGTACGGTATTCAGTACTTC. V usage is TRBV6-2 or TRBV6-3 and J usage is TRBJ2-4; D call uncertain. The germline gives CDR1 MNHEY, CDR2 SVGEGT. The CDR3 is 12 residues long. V lost 0 bases and J lost 10, with 7 bases in between.

This chain links TRBV7-2 with TRBJ1-5, with 8 nucleotides matching TRBD1. Germline V gene data show CDR1 as SGHTA and CDR2 as FQGNSA. This CDR3 is built from 15 residues. V lost 0 bases, J lost 11 bases, and 9 bases stayed unmatched. This chain's CDR3 is CASSLASDRVSAQHF. The DNA of the CDR3 is TGTGCCAGCAGCTTAGCTTCGGACAGGGTGTCGGCCCAGCATTTT.

The chain carries TRBV12-3 or TRBV12-4 and TRBJ1-2, with D uncertain. V lost 6 bases and J lost 3, with 11 bases in between. The CDR3 length is 13 residues. The CDR3 bases are TGTGCCAGCAGCCCGGCCCAGTACTATGGCTACACCTTC. It translates to CASSPAQYYGYTF.

J is TRBJ2-7 and V is TRBV20-1; tentatively, D is TRBD2 (7 bases). Germline CDR1 reads DFQATT; CDR2 reads SNEGSKA (reference sequence). The CDR3 is 13 amino acids. The V end was cut by 5 bases, the J end by 2 bases, with 13 bases between. This CDR3 is CSAARGTTYEQYF. The CDR3 DNA is TGCAGTGCTGCGCGGGGGACAACCTACGAGCAGTACTTC.

Here the CDR3 DNA reads TGTGCCACCAGCAGAGGCAGCTTAGGGCGAGAGCAGTACTTC. Amino acid sequence: CATSRGSLGREQYF. The chain combines TRBV15 with TRBJ2-7, with no clear D. The CDR3 loop spans 14 amino acids. From germline, CDR1 is LNHNV and CDR2 YYDKDF (reference sequence). Trimming pared 1 base from V and 7 bases from J, leaving 14 bases between.

The chain recombines TRBV13 with TRBJ2-5, with 10 nucleotides matching TRBD1. Trimming took 4 bases from V and 4 from J; bases not matched to a gene: 12. In germline, CDR1 is PRHDT, CDR2 FYEKMQ (reference sequence). CDR3 size: 17 residues. DNA of the CDR3: TGTGCCAGCAGCTACCTCACGGGACAGGGGCGCGGAGAGACCCAGTACTTC. Translation gives CASSYLTGQGRGETQYF.

The chain couples TRBV20-1 to TRBJ2-6, with a weak D call TRBD1 (7 bases). V lost 7 bases and J lost 2, with 9 bases in between. The CDR3 has 13 residues. The germline gives CDR1 DFQATT, CDR2 SNEGSKA (reference sequence). The chain's CDR3 is CSGRGPGANVLTF. The CDR3 nucleotides are TGCAGTGGGAGGGGGCCTGGGGCCAACGTCCTGACTTTC.

The chain employs TRBV29-1 and TRBJ1-2, with TRBD1 identical over 7 bases. With V trimmed by 3 bases and J by 4 bases, 5 bases remained unmatched. This CDR3 spans 13 amino acids. Germline values: CDR1 SQVTM, CDR2 ANQGSEA. CDR3 in amino acids: CSVDARQGYGYTF. CDR3 coding DNA: TGCAGCGTTGACGCCAGACAGGGCTATGGCTACACCTTC.

V gene TRBV5-1 combines with J gene TRBJ2-3; D is unclear. The CDR3 runs 13 residues. Germline V gene data show CDR1 as SGHRS and CDR2 as YFSETQ. V lost 6 bases and J 2 bases, leaving 10 bases between the germline ends. In DNA, the CDR3 is TGCGCCAGCACCTTTCCCCCCACAGATACGCAGTATTTT. This encodes CASTFPPTDTQYF.

The chain is built from TRBV5-1 and TRBJ2-1; 8 bases match TRBD2. The trim removed 0 bases at V and 13 bases at J, leaving 9 bases unmatched. The CDR3 loop spans 14 amino acids. Germline-derived CDR1 and CDR2 are SGHRS and YFSETQ. Here the CDR3 DNA reads TGCGCCAGCAGCTTGGCCTTAGCGGGGACACCTCAGTTCTTC. Protein sequence: CASSLALAGTPQFF.

V usage is TRBV28 and J usage is TRBJ2-3; D possibly corresponds to TRBD2 (6 bases). CDR3 size: 16 residues. Per germline, CDR1 MDHEN and CDR2 SYDVKM. Trimming cost V 6 bases and J 3 bases, with 19 bases left between them. CDR3 nucleotides: TGTGCCAGCAGCCTCATCGGGGCTAGCGAGACAGATACGCAGTATTTT. Translation: CASSLIGASETDTQYF.

V gene TRBV20-1 combines with J gene TRBJ2-3; the D is unclear. The CDR3 covers 12 residues. Germline-derived CDR1 and CDR2 are DFQATT and SNEGSKA (reference sequence). Trimming took off 5 bases at V and 4 bases at J, with 10 bases between the two ends. In DNA form, the CDR3 reads TGCAGTGCTGCAGCTCGGGCAGATACGCAGTATTTT. Its protein product is CSAAARADTQYF.

V is TRBV9 and J is TRBJ2-2, with D hard to call. From germline, CDR1 is SGDLS and CDR2 YYNGEE. This CDR3 comprises 14 residues. Trimming stripped 5 bases from V and 3 bases from J, with 11 bases between. CDR3 sequence: CASRAPSDTGELFF. Written as DNA, the CDR3 is TGTGCCAGCAGGGCCCCATCAGACACCGGGGAGCTGTTTTTT.

Here the CDR3 reads CAWSTGSYEQYF. CDR3 coding DNA: TGTGCCTGGTCAACAGGGAGTTACGAGCAGTACTTC. The genes are TRBV30 and TRBJ2-7; TRBD1 might be the D (6 bases). CDR1 GTSNPN and CDR2 SVGIG come from the germline V gene (reference sequence). This CDR3 comprises 12 residues. V lost 5 bases and J lost 4, with 12 bases in between.